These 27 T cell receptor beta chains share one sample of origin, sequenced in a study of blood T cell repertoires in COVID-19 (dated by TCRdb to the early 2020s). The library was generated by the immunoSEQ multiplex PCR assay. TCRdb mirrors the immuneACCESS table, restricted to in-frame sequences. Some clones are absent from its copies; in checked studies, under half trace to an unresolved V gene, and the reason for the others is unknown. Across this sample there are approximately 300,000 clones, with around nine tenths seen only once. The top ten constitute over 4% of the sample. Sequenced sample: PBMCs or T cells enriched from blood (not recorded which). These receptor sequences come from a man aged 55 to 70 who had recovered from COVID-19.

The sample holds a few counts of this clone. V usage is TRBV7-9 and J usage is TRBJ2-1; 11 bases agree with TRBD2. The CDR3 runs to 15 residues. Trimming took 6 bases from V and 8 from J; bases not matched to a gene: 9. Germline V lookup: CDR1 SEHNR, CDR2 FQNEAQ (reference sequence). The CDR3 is CASRYTSGSLDEQFF. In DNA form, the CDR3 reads TGTGCCAGCAGGTACACTAGCGGGAGTTTAGATGAGCAGTTCTTC.

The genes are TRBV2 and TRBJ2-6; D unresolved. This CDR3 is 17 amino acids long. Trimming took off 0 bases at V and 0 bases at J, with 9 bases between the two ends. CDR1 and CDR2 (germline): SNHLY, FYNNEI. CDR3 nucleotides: TGTGCCAGCAGTGAAGCAATCGACTTCTCTGGGGCCAACGTCCTGACTTTC. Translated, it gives CASSEAIDFSGANVLTF.

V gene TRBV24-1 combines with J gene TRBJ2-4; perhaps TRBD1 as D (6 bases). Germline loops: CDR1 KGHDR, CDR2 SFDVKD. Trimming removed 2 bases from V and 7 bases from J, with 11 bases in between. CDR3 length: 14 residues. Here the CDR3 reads CATSDSPGQNIQYF. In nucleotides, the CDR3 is TGTGCCACCAGTGATTCTCCAGGACAGAACATTCAGTACTTC.

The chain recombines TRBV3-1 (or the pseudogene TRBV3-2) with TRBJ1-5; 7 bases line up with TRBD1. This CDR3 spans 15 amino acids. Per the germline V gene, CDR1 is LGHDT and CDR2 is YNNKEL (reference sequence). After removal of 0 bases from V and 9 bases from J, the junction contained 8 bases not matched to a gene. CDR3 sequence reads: CASSQDPAGGWPQHF. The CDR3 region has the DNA TGTGCCAGCAGCCAAGATCCGGCAGGGGGATGGCCCCAGCATTTT.

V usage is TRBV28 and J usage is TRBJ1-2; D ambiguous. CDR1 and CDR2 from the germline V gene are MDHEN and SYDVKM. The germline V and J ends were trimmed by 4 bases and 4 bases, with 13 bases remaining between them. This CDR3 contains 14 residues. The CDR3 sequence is CASSSTSGPYGYTF. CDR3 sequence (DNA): TGTGCCAGCAGTTCAACCTCCGGTCCCTATGGCTACACCTTC.

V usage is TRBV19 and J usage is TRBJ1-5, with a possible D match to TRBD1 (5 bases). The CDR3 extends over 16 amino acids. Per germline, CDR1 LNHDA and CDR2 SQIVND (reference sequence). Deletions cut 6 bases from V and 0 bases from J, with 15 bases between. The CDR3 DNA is TGTGCCAGTAGCACTGGGACTTCCCTTAGCAATCAGCCCCAGCATTTT. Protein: CASSTGTSLSNQPQHF. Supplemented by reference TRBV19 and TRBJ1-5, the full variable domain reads DGGITQSPKYLFRKEGQNVTLSCEQNLNHDAMYWYRQDPGQGLRLIYYSQIVNDFQKGDIAEGYSVSREKKESFPLTVTSAQKNPTAFYLCASSTGTSLSNQPQHFGDGTRLSIL.

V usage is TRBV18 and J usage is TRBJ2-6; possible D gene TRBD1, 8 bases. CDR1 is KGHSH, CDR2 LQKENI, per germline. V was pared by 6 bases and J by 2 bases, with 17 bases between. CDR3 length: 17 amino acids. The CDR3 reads CASSSDRGGPGANVLTF. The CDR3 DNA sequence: TGTGCCAGCTCGTCAGACAGGGGAGGGCCTGGGGCCAACGTCCTGACTTTC.

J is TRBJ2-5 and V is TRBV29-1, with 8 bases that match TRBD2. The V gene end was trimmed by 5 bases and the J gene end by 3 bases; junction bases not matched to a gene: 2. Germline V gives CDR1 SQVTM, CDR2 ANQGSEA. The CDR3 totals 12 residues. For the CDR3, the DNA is TGCAGCGTTCTTAGCGGGGAAGAGACCCAGTACTTC. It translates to CSVLSGEETQYF.

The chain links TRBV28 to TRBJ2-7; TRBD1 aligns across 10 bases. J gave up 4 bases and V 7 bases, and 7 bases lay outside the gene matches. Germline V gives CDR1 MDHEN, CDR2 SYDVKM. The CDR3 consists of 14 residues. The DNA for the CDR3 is TGTGCCAGCACCGACAGGGGGCATTATTACGAGCAGTACTTC. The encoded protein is CASTDRGHYYEQYF.

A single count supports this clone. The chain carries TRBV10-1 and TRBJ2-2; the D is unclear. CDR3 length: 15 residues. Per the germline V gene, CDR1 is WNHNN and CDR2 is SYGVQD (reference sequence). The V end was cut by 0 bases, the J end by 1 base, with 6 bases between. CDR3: CASSESSQNTGELFF. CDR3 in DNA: TGCGCCAGCAGTGAGTCTTCCCAGAACACCGGGGAGCTGTTTTTT.

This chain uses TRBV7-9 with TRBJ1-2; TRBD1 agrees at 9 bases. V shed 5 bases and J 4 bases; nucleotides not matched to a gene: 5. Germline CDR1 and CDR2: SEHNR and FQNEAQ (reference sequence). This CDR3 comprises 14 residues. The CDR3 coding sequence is TGTGCCAGCAGCCTAGGGACAGGGAGCTATGGCTACACCTTC. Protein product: CASSLGTGSYGYTF.

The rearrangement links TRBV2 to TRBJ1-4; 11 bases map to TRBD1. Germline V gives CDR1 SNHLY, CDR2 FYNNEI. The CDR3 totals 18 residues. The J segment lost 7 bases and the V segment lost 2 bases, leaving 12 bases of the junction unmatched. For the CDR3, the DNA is TGTGCCAGCAGTGAAATAGGGGACAGGGGGGTCCTCTTTGAAAAACTGTTTTTT. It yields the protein CASSEIGDRGVLFEKLFF.

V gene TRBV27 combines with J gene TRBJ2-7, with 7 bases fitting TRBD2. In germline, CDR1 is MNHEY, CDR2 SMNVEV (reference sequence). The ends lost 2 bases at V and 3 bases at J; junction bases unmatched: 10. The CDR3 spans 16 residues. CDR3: CASSLAAGLSGYEQYF. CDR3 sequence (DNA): TGTGCCAGCAGTTTAGCAGCGGGACTGAGCGGCTACGAGCAGTACTTC.

This chain's CDR3 is CSVQGQGTGYTF. As DNA, the CDR3 is TGCAGCGTTCAGGGACAGGGAACTGGCTACACCTTC. The chain has TRBV29-1 and TRBJ1-2; 9 bases fit TRBD1. The CDR3 covers 12 residues. Germline lookup yields CDR1 SQVTM and CDR2 ANQGSEA. The J segment lost 7 bases and the V segment lost 5 bases, leaving 5 bases of the junction unmatched.

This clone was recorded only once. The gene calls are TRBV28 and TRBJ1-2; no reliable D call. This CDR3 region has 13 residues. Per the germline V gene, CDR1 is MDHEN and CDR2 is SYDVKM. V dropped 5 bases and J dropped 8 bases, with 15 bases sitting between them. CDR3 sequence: CASSPDQAGGYTF. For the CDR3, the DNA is TGTGCCAGCAGTCCCGACCAGGCAGGCGGCTACACCTTC.

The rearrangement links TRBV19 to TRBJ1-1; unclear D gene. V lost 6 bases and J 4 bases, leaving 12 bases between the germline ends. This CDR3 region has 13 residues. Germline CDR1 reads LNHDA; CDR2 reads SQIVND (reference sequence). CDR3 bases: TGTGCCAGTAGCTGGCCGGAGGGCACTGAAGCTTTCTTT. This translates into CASSWPEGTEAFF.

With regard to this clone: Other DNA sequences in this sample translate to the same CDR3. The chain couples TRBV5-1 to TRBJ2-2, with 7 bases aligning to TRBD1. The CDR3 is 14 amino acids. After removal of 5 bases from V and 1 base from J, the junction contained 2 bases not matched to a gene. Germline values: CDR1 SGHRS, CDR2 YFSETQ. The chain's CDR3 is CASSRDRNTGELFF. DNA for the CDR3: TGCGCCAGCAGTCGGGACAGGAACACCGGGGAGCTGTTTTTT.

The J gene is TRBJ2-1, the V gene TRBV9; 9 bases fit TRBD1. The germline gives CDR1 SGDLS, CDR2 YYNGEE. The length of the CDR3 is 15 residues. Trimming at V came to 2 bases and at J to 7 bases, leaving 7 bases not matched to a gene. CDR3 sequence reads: CASSVSQGARNEQFF. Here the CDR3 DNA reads TGTGCCAGCAGCGTCTCACAGGGGGCGCGGAATGAGCAGTTCTTC.

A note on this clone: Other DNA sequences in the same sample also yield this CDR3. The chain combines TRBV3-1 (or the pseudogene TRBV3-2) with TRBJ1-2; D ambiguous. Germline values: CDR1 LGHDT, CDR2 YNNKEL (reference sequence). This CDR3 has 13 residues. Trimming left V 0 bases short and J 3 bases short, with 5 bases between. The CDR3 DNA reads TGTGCCAGCAGCCAAGATCGCGACTATGGCTACACCTTC. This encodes CASSQDRDYGYTF.

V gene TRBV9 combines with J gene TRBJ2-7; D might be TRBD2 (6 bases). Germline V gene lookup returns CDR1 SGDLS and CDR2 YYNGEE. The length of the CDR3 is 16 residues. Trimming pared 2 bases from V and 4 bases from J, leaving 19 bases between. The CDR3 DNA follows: TGTGCCAGCAGCGTTTCATCCGGACGGGGACTGTACGAGCAGTACTTC. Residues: CASSVSSGRGLYEQYF.

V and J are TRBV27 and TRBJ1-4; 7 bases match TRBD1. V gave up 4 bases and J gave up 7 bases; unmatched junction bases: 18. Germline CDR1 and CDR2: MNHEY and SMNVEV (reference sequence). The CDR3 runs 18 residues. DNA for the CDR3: TGTGCCAGCAGTTCCTTTATCCGGGAGGGGGCGCCCCGTGAAAAACTGTTTTTT. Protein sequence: CASSSFIREGAPREKLFF.

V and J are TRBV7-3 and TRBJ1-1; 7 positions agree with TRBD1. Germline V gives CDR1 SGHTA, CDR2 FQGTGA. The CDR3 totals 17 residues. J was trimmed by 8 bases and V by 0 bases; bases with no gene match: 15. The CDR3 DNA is TGTGCCAGCAGCTTAACTCCTACGACAGGGCGAGGGGGCGAAGCTTTCTTT. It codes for CASSLTPTTGRGGEAFF.

CDR3 sequence (DNA): TGCAGTGCTAGTATGTCTAGCGGGAAATCCTACGAGCAGTACTTC. Residues: CSASMSSGKSYEQYF. The genes are TRBV20-1 and TRBJ2-7, with 9 bases identical to TRBD2. The CDR3 length is 15 residues. The ends lost 3 bases at V and 1 base at J; junction bases unmatched: 7. Looked up from germline, CDR1 is DFQATT and CDR2 is SNEGSKA (reference sequence).

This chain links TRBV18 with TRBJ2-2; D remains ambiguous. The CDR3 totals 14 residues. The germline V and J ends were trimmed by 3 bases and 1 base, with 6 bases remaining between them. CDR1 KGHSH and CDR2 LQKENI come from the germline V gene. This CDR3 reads CASSPDKNTGELFF. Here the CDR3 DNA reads TGTGCCAGCTCACCTGACAAGAACACCGGGGAGCTGTTTTTT.

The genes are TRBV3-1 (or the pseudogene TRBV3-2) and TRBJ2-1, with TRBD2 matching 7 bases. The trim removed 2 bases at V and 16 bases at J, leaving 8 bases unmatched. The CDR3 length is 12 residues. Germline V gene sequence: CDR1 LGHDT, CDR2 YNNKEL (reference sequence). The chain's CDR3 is CASSQTGTTIFF. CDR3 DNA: TGTGCCAGCAGCCAAACCGGGACTACCATTTTCTTC.

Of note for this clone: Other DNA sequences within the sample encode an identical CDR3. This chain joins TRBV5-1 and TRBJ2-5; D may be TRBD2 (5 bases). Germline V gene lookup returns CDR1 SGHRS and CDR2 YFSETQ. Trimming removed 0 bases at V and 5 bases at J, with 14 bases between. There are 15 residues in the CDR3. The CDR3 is CASSLVGTRGETQYF. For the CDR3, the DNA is TGCGCCAGCAGCTTGGTTGGCACCCGCGGGGAGACCCAGTACTTC.

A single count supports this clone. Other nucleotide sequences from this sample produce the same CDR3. CDR3 sequence (DNA): TGTGCCACCAGTGATTTAAGGGGACAAGAGACCCAGTACTTC. This sequence encodes CATSDLRGQETQYF. V and J are TRBV24-1 and TRBJ2-5; TRBD1 is a possible D gene (5 bases). There are 14 residues in the CDR3. The V gene lost 1 base and the J gene lost 2 bases, with 7 bases spanning the gap. Germline V gives CDR1 KGHDR, CDR2 SFDVKD.